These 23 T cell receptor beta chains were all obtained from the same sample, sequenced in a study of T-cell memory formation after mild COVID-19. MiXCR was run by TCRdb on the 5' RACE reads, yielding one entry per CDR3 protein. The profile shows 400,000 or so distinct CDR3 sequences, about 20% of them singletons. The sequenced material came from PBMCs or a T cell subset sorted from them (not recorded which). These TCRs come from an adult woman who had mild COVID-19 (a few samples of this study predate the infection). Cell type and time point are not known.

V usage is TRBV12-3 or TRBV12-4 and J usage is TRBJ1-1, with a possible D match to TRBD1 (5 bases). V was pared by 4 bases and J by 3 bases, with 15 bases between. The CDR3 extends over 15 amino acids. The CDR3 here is CASSSTGEEHTEAFF. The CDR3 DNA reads TGTGCCAGCAGTTCCACGGGGGAGGAACACACTGAAGCTTTCTTT.

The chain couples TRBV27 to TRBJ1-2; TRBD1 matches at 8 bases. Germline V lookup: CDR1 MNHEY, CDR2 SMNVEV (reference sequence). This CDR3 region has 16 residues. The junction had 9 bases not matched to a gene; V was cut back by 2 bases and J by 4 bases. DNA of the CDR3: TGTGCCAGCAGTTTAAATGGACAGGGCTTCGTCTATGGCTACACCTTC. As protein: CASSLNGQGFVYGYTF.

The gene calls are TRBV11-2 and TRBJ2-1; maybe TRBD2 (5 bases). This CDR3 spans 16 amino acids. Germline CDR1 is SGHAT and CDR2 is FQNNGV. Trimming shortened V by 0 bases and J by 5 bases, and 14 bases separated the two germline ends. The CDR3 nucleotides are TGTGCCAGCAGCTTAGATCCCCTAGCCCGGAACAATGAGCAGTTCTTC. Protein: CASSLDPLARNNEQFF. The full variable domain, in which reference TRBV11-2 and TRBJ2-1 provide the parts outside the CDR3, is EAGVAQSPRYKIIEKRQSVAFWCNPISGHATLYWYQQILGQGPKLLIQFQNNGVVDDSQLPKDRFSAERLKGVDSTLKIQPAKLEDSAVYLCASSLDPLARNNEQFFGPGTRLTVL.

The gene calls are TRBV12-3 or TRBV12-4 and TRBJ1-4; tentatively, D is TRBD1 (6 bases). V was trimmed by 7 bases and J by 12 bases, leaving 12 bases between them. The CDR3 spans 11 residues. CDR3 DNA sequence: TGTGCCAGCACCCGAGGGGGGGAACTGTTTTTT. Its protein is CASTRGGELFF.

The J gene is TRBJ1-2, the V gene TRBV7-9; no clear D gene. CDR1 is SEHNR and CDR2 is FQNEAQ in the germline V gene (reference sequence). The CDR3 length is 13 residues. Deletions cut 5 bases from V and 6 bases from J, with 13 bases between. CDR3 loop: CASSPSVMHGYTF. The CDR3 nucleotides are TGTGCCAGCAGCCCCAGCGTAATGCATGGCTACACCTTC. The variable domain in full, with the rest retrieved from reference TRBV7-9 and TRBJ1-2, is DTGVSQNPRHKITKRGQNVTFRCDPISEHNRLYWYRQTLGQGPEFLTYFQNEAQLEKSRLLSDRFSAERPKGSFSTLEIQRTEQGDSAMYLCASSPSVMHGYTFGSGTRLTVV.

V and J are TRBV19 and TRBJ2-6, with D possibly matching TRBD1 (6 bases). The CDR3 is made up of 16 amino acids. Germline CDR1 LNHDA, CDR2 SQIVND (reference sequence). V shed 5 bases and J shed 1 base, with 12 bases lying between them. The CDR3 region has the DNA TGTGCCAGTAGTTTCGATCAGGGGTCTGGGGCCAACGTCCTGACTTTC. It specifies CASSFDQGSGANVLTF.

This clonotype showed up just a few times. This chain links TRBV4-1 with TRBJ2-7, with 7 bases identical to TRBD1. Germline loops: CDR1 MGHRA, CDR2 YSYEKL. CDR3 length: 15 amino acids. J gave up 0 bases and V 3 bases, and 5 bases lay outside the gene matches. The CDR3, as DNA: TGCGCCAGCAGCCAGACGGACAGGTACTCCTACGAGCAGTACTTC. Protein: CASSQTDRYSYEQYF.

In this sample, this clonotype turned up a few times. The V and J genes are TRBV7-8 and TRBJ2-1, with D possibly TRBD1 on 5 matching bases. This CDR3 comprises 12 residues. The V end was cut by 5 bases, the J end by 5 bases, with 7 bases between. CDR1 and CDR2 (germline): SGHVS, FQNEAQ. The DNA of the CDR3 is TGTGCCAGCAGCATCAGGGACAATGAGCAGTTCTTC. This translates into CASSIRDNEQFF.

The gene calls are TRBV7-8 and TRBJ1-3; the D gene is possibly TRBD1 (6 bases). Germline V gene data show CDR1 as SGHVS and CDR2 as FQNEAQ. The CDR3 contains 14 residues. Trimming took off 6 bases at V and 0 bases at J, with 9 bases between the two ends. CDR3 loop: CASRRDISGNTIYF. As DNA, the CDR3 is TGTGCCAGCAGACGGGACATCTCTGGAAACACCATATATTTT.

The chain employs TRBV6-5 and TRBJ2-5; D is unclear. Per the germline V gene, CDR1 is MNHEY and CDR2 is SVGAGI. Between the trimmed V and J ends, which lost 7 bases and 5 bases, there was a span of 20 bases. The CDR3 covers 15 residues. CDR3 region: CASKHYSPTLETQYF. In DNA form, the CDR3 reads TGTGCCAGCAAACATTATTCTCCCACGTTGGAGACCCAGTACTTC.

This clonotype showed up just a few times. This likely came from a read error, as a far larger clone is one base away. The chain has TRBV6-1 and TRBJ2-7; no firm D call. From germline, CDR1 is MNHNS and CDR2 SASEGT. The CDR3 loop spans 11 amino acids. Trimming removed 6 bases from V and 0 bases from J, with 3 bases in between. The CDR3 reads CASRLSYEQYF. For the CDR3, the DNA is TGTGCCAGCAGACTCTCCTACGAGCAGTACTTC.

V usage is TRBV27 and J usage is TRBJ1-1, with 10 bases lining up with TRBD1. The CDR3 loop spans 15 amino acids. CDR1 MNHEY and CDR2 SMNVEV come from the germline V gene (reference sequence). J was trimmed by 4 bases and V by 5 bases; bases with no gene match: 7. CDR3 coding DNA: TGTGCCAGCAGTGAATTGGGGACAGGGGCCACTGAAGCTTTCTTT. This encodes CASSELGTGATEAFF.

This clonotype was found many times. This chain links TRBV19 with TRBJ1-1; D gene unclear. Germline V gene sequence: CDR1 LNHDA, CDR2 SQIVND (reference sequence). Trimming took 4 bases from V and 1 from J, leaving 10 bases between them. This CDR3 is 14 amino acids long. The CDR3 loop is CASSTPGANTEAFF. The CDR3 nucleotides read TGTGCCAGTAGTACCCCGGGCGCGAACACTGAAGCTTTCTTT.

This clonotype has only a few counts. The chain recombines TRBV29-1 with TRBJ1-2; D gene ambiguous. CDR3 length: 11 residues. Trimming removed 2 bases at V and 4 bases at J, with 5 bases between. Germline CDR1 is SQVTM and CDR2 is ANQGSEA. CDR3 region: CSVEYGYGYTF. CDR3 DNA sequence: TGCAGCGTTGAATACGGCTATGGCTACACCTTC.

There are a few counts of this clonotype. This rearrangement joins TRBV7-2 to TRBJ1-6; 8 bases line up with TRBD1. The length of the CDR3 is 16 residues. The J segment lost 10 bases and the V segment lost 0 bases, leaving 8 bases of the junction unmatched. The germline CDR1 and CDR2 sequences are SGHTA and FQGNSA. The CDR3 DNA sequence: TGTGCCAGCAGCTTAGCCGGACAGGGCGGGGGGTCACCCCTCCACTTT. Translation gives CASSLAGQGGGSPLHF.

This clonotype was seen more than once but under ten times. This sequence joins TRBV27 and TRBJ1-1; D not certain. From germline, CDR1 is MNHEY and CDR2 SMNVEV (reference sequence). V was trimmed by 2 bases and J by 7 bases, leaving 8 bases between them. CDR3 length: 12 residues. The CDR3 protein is CASSLAPGEAFF. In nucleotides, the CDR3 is TGTGCCAGCAGTTTAGCCCCCGGTGAAGCTTTCTTT.

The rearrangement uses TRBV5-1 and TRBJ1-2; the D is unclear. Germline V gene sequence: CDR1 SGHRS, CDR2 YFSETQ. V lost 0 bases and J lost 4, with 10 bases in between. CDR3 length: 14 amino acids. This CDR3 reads CASSLVSSFYGYTF. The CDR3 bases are TGCGCCAGCAGCTTGGTCAGTAGCTTCTATGGCTACACCTTC.

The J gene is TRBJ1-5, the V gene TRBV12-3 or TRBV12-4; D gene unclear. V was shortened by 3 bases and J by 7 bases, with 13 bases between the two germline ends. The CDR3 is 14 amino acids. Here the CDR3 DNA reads TGTGCCAGCAGTTTCGCCGTAGGGCGGCAGCCCCAGCATTTT. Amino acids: CASSFAVGRQPQHF.

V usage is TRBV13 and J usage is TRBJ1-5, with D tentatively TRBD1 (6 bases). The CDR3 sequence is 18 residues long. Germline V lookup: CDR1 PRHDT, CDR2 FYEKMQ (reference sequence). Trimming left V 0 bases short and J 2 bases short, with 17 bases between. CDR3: CASSLGRRVGGGNQPQHF. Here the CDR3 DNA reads TGTGCCAGCAGCTTAGGCCGAAGGGTAGGGGGAGGCAATCAGCCCCAGCATTTT.

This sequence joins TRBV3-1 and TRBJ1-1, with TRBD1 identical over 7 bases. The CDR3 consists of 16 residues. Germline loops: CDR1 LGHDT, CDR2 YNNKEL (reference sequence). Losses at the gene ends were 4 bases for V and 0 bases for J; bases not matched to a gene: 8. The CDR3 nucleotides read TGTGCCAGCAGCCCCCCGGGACAGTTAATGAACACTGAAGCTTTCTTT. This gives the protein CASSPPGQLMNTEAFF.

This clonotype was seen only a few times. CDR3 region: CASSWGGRGSDEQFF. CDR3 DNA: TGTGCCAGCAGCTGGGGGGGCCGGGGTAGTGATGAGCAGTTCTTC. The genes are TRBV12-3 or TRBV12-4 and TRBJ2-1; weak D call: TRBD2 (7 bases). The CDR3 runs 15 residues. Trimming removed 6 bases at V and 8 bases at J, with 20 bases between.

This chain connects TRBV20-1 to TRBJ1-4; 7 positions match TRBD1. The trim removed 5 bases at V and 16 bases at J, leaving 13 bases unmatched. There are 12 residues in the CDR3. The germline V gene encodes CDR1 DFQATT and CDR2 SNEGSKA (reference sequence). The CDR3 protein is CSARQGPYFQFF. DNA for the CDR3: TGCAGTGCTCGACAGGGCCCTTACTTCCAGTTTTTT.

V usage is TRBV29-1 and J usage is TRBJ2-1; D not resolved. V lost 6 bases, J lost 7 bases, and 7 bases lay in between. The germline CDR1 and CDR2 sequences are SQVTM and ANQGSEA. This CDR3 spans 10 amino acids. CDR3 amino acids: CSVDGNEQFF. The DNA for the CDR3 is TGCAGCGTGGATGGGAATGAGCAGTTCTTC.